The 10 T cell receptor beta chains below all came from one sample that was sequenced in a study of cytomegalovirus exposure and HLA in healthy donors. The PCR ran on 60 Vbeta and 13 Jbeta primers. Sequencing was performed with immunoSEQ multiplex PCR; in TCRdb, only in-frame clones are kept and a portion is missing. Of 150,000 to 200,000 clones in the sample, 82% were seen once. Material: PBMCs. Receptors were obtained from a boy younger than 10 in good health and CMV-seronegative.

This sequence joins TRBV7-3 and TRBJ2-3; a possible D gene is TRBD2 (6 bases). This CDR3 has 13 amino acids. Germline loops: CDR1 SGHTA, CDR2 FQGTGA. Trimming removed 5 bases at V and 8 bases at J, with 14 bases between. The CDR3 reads CASSAAPTSTQYF. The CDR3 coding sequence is TGTGCCAGCAGCGCCGCCCCGACTAGTACGCAGTATTTT.

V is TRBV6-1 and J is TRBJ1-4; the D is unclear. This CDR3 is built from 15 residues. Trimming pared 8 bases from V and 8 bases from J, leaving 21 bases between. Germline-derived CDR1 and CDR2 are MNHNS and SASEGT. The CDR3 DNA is TGTGCCAGCCGGGGTAATGGCTCCCCTGGGGAAAAACTGTTTTTT. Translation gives CASRGNGSPGEKLFF.

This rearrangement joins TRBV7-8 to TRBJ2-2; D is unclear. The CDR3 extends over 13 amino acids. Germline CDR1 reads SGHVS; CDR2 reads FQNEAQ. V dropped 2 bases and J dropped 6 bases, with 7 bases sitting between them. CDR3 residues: CASSLFTPGELFF. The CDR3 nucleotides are TGTGCCAGCAGCTTATTCACTCCCGGGGAGCTGTTTTTT.

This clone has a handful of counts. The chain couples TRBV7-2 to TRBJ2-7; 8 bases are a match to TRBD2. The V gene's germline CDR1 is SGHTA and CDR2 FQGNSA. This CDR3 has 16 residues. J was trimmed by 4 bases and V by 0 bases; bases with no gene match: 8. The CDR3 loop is CASSLARRGGGYEQYF. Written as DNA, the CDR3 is TGTGCCAGCAGCTTAGCGCGACGGGGGGGCGGGTACGAGCAGTACTTC.

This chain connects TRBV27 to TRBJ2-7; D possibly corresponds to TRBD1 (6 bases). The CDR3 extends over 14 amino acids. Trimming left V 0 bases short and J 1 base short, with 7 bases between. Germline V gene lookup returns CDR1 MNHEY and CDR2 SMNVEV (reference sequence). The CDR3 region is CASSLSTGSYEQYF. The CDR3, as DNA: TGTGCCAGCAGTTTATCGACAGGTTCCTACGAGCAGTACTTC.

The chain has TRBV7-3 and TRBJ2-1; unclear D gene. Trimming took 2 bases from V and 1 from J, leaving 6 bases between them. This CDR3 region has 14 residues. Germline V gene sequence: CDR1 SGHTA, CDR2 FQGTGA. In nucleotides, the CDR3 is TGTGCCAGCAGCTTAGGCCGTTCCTACAATGAGCAGTTCTTC. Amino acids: CASSLGRSYNEQFF.

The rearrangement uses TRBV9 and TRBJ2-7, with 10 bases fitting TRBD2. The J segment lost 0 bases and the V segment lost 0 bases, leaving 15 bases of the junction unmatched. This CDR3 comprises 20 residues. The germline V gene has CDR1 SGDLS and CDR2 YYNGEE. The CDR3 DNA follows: TGTGCCAGCAGCGTAGTTTCCCGGAGGGCTAGCGGGGGCCACTCCTACGAGCAGTACTTC. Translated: CASSVVSRRASGGHSYEQYF.

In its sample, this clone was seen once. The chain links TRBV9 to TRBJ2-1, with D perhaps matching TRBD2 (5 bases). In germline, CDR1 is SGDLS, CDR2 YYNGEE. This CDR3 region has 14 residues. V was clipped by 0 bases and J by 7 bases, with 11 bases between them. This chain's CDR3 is CASSVATGRNEQFF. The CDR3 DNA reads TGTGCCAGCAGCGTAGCTACTGGGAGAAATGAGCAGTTCTTC.

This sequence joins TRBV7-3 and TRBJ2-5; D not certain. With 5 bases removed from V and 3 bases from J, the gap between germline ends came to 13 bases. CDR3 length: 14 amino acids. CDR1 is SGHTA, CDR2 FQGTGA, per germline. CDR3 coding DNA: TGTGCCAGCAGCCCTGGGCTGGGTGAAGAGACCCAGTACTTC. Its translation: CASSPGLGEETQYF.

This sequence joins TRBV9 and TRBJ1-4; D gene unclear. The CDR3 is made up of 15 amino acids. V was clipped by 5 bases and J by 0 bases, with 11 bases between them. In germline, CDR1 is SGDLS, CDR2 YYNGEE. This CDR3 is CASRSTRATNEKLFF. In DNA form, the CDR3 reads TGTGCCAGCAGAAGTACTAGAGCAACTAATGAAAAACTGTTTTTT.